One and the same sample provided the 17 T cell receptor beta chains below, sequenced in a study of STAT5B mutations in CD4+ large granular lymphocyte leukemia (dated 2022 in TCRdb). The receptor library was made with the immunoSEQ multiplex PCR assay. In its TCRdb copy, this immuneACCESS table keeps in-frame sequences only and misses some clones. Where compared with another copy, unresolved V genes explain less than half of these, and the others have no known cause. This sample holds just over 40,000 clones; 65% to 85% were observed only once. The ten largest clones capture about 0.38% of the sample. Material for sequencing was CD4+ T cells from blood buffy coats. These receptors were collected from a human donor in good health.

The chain uses TRBV14 and TRBJ1-1, with D unclear. CDR1 and CDR2 from the germline V gene are SGHDN and FVKESK. This CDR3 spans 13 amino acids. Trimming removed 0 bases at V and 5 bases at J, with 7 bases between. CDR3 DNA sequence: TGTGCCAGCAGCCAAGATCTGACAACTGAAGCTTTCTTT. Translating gives CASSQDLTTEAFF.

V is TRBV9 and J is TRBJ2-3; D might be TRBD2 (6 bases). Trimming removed 0 bases from V and 7 bases from J, with 9 bases in between. The CDR3 runs 13 residues. CDR1 SGDLS and CDR2 YYNGEE come from the germline V gene. CDR3 in amino acids: CASSVGGENTQYF. CDR3 coding DNA: TGTGCCAGCAGCGTAGGGGGGGAAAATACGCAGTATTTT.

This chain joins TRBV4-1 and TRBJ2-2; tentative D call: TRBD1 (5 bases). V dropped 4 bases and J dropped 2 bases, with 11 bases sitting between them. Germline assignment: CDR1 MGHRA and CDR2 YSYEKL. The CDR3 runs 15 residues. Here the CDR3 DNA reads TGCGCCAGCAGCCTATGGACATCTAACACCGGGGAGCTGTTTTTT. It yields the protein CASSLWTSNTGELFF.

The chain is built from TRBV5-1 and TRBJ2-3; the match to TRBD2 covers 15 bases. The germline V gene encodes CDR1 SGHRS and CDR2 YFSETQ. V lost 4 bases to trimming and J lost 0 bases; unmatched junction nucleotides: 6. The CDR3 length is 18 residues. CDR3 region: CASSGGLAGGTSTDTQYF. CDR3 nucleotides: TGCGCCAGCAGCGGGGGACTAGCGGGGGGAACTAGCACAGATACGCAGTATTTT.

The chain has TRBV19 and TRBJ1-2; no clear D. The CDR3 contains 14 residues. CDR1 is LNHDA and CDR2 is SQIVND in the germline V gene (reference sequence). Deletions cut 6 bases from V and 4 bases from J, with 15 bases between. The CDR3 loop reads CASRVPNTGYGYTF. CDR3 sequence (DNA): TGTGCCAGTAGAGTCCCTAATACGGGCTATGGCTACACCTTC.

J is TRBJ2-7 and V is TRBV10-3, with 9 bases matching TRBD1. V trimming: 6 bases; J trimming: 7 bases; junction bases outside the gene matches: 7. The CDR3 extends over 13 amino acids. The germline CDR1 and CDR2 sequences are ENHRY and SYGVKD. The CDR3 loop reads CAISSTGGREQYF. CDR3 DNA: TGTGCCATCAGCTCGACAGGGGGACGGGAGCAGTACTTC.

The chain uses TRBV6-1 and TRBJ2-5; 7 positions agree with TRBD1. The CDR3 is made up of 13 amino acids. The germline V gene encodes CDR1 MNHNS and CDR2 SASEGT. With V trimmed by 6 bases and J by 2 bases, 3 bases remained unmatched. The CDR3 DNA sequence: TGTGCCAGCAGCCCAGGGGGTCAAGAGACCCAGTACTTC. Protein sequence: CASSPGGQETQYF.

The CDR3 DNA is TGTGCCAGCAGTTATTATGGGACAGGGGATTTTGGCTACACCTTC. This gives the protein CASSYYGTGDFGYTF. This chain joins TRBV6-5 and TRBJ1-2; 10 bases line up with TRBD1. From germline, CDR1 is MNHEY and CDR2 SVGAGI. The junction had 8 bases not matched to a gene; V was cut back by 3 bases and J by 7 bases. CDR3 length equals 15 residues.

This clone was seen only once. The genes are TRBV5-4 and TRBJ2-1, with D tentatively TRBD2 (5 bases). The germline V gene has CDR1 SGHNT and CDR2 YYREEE (reference sequence). The CDR3 covers 14 residues. Trimming shortened V by 0 bases and J by 7 bases, and 11 bases separated the two germline ends. This chain's CDR3 is CASSLVEGDNEQFF. The CDR3 DNA sequence: TGTGCCAGCAGCTTGGTAGAGGGTGATAATGAGCAGTTCTTC.

The rearrangement links TRBV27 to TRBJ2-5; 12 bases match TRBD1. The last part of the DNA fits TRBJ2-7 better; the J call may be wrong. CDR1 is MNHEY, CDR2 SMNVEV, per germline (reference sequence). CDR3 length: 16 residues. CDR3 protein: CASSSRPGQGAREQYF. The CDR3 DNA sequence: TGTGCCAGCAGTTCCCGTCCGGGACAGGGGGCGCGCGAGCAGTACTTC.

V and J are TRBV19 and TRBJ2-1; D is perhaps TRBD2 (5 bases). Trimming removed 9 bases from V and 3 bases from J, with 9 bases in between. From germline, CDR1 is LNHDA and CDR2 SQIVND (reference sequence). CDR3 length: 12 amino acids. CDR3 loop: CASREGYNEQFF. The CDR3 bases are TGTGCCAGCCGGGAAGGCTACAATGAGCAGTTCTTC.

This chain connects TRBV10-1 to TRBJ2-1, with a tentative D call TRBD2 (6 bases). Trimming cost V 3 bases and J 5 bases, with 11 bases left between them. Germline values: CDR1 WNHNN, CDR2 SYGVQD (reference sequence). The CDR3 loop spans 14 amino acids. The CDR3 DNA is TGCGCCAGCAGTGATGGAGGCGGGAACAATGAGCAGTTCTTC. Translating it yields CASSDGGGNNEQFF.

A word on this clone: One junction end disagrees with the germline gene, perhaps due to a read error. V and J are TRBV28 and TRBJ1-5; 8 nucleotides align to TRBD1. From germline, CDR1 is MDHEN and CDR2 SYDVKM. CDR3 length: 15 residues. The CDR3 sequence: CASSLWTGLNQPQHF. The CDR3 DNA reads TGTGCCAGCAGTCTATGGACAGGGTTGAATCAGCCCCAGCATTTT.

The chain uses TRBV2 and TRBJ1-5, with D possibly TRBD1 on 5 matching bases. The CDR3 is 15 residues long. V was clipped by 6 bases and J by 2 bases, with 14 bases between them. Germline assignment: CDR1 SNHLY and CDR2 FYNNEI. The CDR3, as DNA: TGTGCCAGCAGCGCAAGGGGTCACCGCAATCAGCCCCAGCATTTT. Translating gives CASSARGHRNQPQHF.

This sequence joins TRBV6-1 and TRBJ1-5; D is unresolved. The CDR3 extends over 15 amino acids. Germline CDR1 is MNHNS and CDR2 is SASEGT. V was trimmed by 1 base and J by 0 bases, leaving 7 bases between them. The DNA for the CDR3 is TGTGCCAGCAGTGAAGGGTATTATAGCAATCAGCCCCAGCATTTT. The encoded protein is CASSEGYYSNQPQHF.

The chain is built from TRBV29-1 and TRBJ1-2; TRBD1 matches 9 bases. V lost 7 bases and J lost 8; bases outside the gene matches: 8. This CDR3 has 12 residues. Germline V gives CDR1 SQVTM, CDR2 ANQGSEA. The CDR3 DNA reads as TGCAGCGCCTCCCGGACAGGGGACGGCTACACCTTC. This translates into CSASRTGDGYTF.

CDR3 nucleotide sequence: TGTGCCAGTAGCCCAGAGGGGGCTGGAGCTTTCTTT. Protein product: CASSPEGAGAFF. The rearrangement uses TRBV19 and TRBJ1-1, with TRBD1 matching over 7 bases. V shed 6 bases, J shed 10 bases, and the junction held 8 bases outside the gene matches. The CDR3 has 12 residues. CDR1 is LNHDA, CDR2 SQIVND, per germline (reference sequence).